This T cell receptor beta chain was found in a study of blood T cell repertoires in COVID-19. The ends lost 4 bases at V and 7 bases at J; junction bases unmatched: 7. The CDR3 loop spans 13 amino acids. Germline assignment: CDR1 SGHRS and CDR2 YFSETQ. The repertoire was sequenced with immunoSEQ multiplex PCR; TCRdb's copy has only in-frame clones and lacks some. The repertoire consists of hundreds of thousands of clones, with more than 80% occurring once and the leading ten covering 0.95% to 1.3%. Source material: PBMCs or T cells enriched from blood (not recorded which). The sequence derives from a man aged 25 to 40 who had recovered from COVID-19. The rearrangement uses TRBV5-1 and TRBJ1-2, with 7 bases identical to TRBD1. In DNA, the CDR3 is TGCGCCAGCAGCGAAGCCCAGGGGGGTGGCTACACCTTC. As protein: CASSEAQGGGYTF.